This entry lists 26 T cell receptor beta chains sequenced from one sample in a study of T cells in Graves' hyperthyroidism and ophthalmopathy. It was RNA transcripts that yielded the amplified TCR beta CDR3 regions. TCR CDR3 underwent first-round RT-PCR with the HTBI primer set. TCRdb re-analysed the multiplex PCR reads in MiXCR, keeping a single row per CDR3 protein. This sample has roughly 600,000 distinct CDR3 sequences, with more than 12% found just once. The sequencing input was blood. The source is a woman aged 45-60 years with Graves' ophthalmopathy.

This clonotype was seen repeatedly, ten times or more. The chain joins TRBV20-1 to TRBJ1-6; TRBD1 matches at 8 bases. V shed 4 bases, J shed 4 bases, and the junction held 6 bases outside the gene matches. Looked up from germline, CDR1 is DFQATT and CDR2 is SNEGSKA (reference sequence). The CDR3 length is 15 residues. The DNA for the CDR3 is TGCAGTGCTACTGGGACAGGCGATTATAATTCACCCCTCCACTTT. This gives the protein CSATGTGDYNSPLHF.

This clonotype was counted ten times or more. This chain uses TRBV20-1 with TRBJ2-7; 9 positions match TRBD1. CDR3 length: 14 amino acids. After removal of 0 bases from V and 7 bases from J, the junction contained 7 bases not matched to a gene. Germline V gives CDR1 DFQATT, CDR2 SNEGSKA (reference sequence). CDR3 sequence: CSARDRGTGLEQYF. CDR3 nucleotide sequence: TGCAGTGCTAGAGATCGCGGGACAGGGCTTGAGCAGTACTTC.

This clonotype was detected ten times or more. The chain joins TRBV7-9 to TRBJ2-5; 11 nucleotides match TRBD1. Germline V CDR1 and CDR2: SEHNR, FQNEAQ (reference sequence). V was clipped by 5 bases and J by 5 bases; unmatched bases: 10. This CDR3 contains 16 residues. DNA of the CDR3: TGTGCCAGCAGCACCCTCCCGGGACAGGGGGAGGAGACCCAGTACTTC. Its translation is CASSTLPGQGEETQYF.

V and J are TRBV14 and TRBJ1-4, with TRBD1 identical over 10 bases. Per germline, CDR1 SGHDN and CDR2 FVKESK. CDR3 length: 16 amino acids. The V and J ends lost 0 bases and 7 bases, in that order; junction bases with no gene match: 5. The CDR3: CASSQEGQGLAEKLFF. In DNA form, the CDR3 reads TGTGCCAGCAGCCAAGAGGGACAGGGGCTAGCTGAAAAACTGTTTTTT.

This clonotype was counted ten times or more. The chain joins TRBV5-6 to TRBJ2-1; perhaps TRBD2 as D (6 bases). This CDR3 spans 16 amino acids. Germline values: CDR1 SGHDT, CDR2 YYEEEE. Trimming stripped 1 base from V and 2 bases from J, with 13 bases between. CDR3 nucleotides: TGTGCCAGCAGCTTGTCTGGCGGGACCCCCTACAATGAGCAGTTCTTC. This sequence encodes CASSLSGGTPYNEQFF. The whole variable domain, remainder taken from reference TRBV5-6 and TRBJ2-1, is DAGVTQSPTHLIKTRGQQVTLRCSPKSGHDTVSWYQQALGQGPQFIFQYYEEEERQRGNFPDRFSGHQFPNYSSELNVNALLLGDSALYLCASSLSGGTPYNEQFFGPGTRLTVL.

This clonotype occurred a few times. DNA for the CDR3: TGTGCCAGCAGCACAGGGGGCCTCGGTGAAGCTTTCTTT. Its translation is CASSTGGLGEAFF. The rearrangement links TRBV27 to TRBJ1-1, with 9 bases aligning to TRBD1. Germline V lookup: CDR1 MNHEY, CDR2 SMNVEV (reference sequence). This CDR3 spans 13 amino acids. V lost 6 bases to trimming and J lost 7 bases; unmatched junction nucleotides: 6.

This clonotype was seen a few times. The V gene is TRBV28, the J gene TRBJ2-1; TRBD2 matches at 9 bases. This CDR3 has 15 amino acids. Trimming cost V 8 bases and J 6 bases; bases outside gene matches: 11. Germline CDR1 is MDHEN and CDR2 is SYDVKM. This CDR3 is CASLSSGASLNEQFF. DNA of the CDR3: TGTGCCAGCTTGTCTAGCGGGGCCTCTCTCAATGAGCAGTTCTTC.

This clonotype was seen repeatedly, ten times or more. This sequence joins TRBV12-3 or TRBV12-4 and TRBJ1-1; D perhaps matches TRBD1 (5 bases). Trimming took off 6 bases at V and 0 bases at J, with 17 bases between the two ends. This CDR3 contains 16 residues. The CDR3 sequence: CASSKGQGPMNTEAFF. CDR3 sequence (DNA): TGTGCCAGCAGCAAGGGTCAGGGACCGATGAACACTGAAGCTTTCTTT.

On this clonotype: This could be a read error, since a much larger clone is one nucleotide away. The chain carries TRBV12-3 or TRBV12-4 and TRBJ2-5; possibly TRBD1 for D (6 bases). V dropped 7 bases and J dropped 4 bases, with 16 bases sitting between them. This CDR3 comprises 14 residues. CDR3 nucleotide sequence: TGTGCCAGCACCATAAGGGGGTCGACAGAGACCCAGTACTTC. Its protein is CASTIRGSTETQYF.

In its sample, this clonotype was seen a few times. This chain links TRBV27 with TRBJ2-1; 7 positions match TRBD1. Germline trimming cut 6 bases from V and 4 bases from J; bases unmatched to any gene: 12. This CDR3 is built from 16 residues. CDR1 is MNHEY, CDR2 SMNVEV, per germline (reference sequence). Here the CDR3 reads CASSHIGTVFYNEQFF. The CDR3 DNA is TGTGCCAGCAGCCACATCGGGACAGTGTTTTACAATGAGCAGTTCTTC.

This clonotype was seen ten or more times. The chain recombines TRBV28 with TRBJ1-1; the D is unclear. The CDR3 totals 14 residues. The V and J ends lost 5 bases and 3 bases respectively, with 13 bases between them. In germline, CDR1 is MDHEN, CDR2 SYDVKM. The CDR3 region has the DNA TGTGCCAGCAGTACCAGTCCGACTTACACTGAAGCTTTCTTT. Translation gives CASSTSPTYTEAFF.

This clonotype was seen repeatedly, ten times or more. V is TRBV30 and J is TRBJ2-1; 9 bases align to TRBD1. The CDR3 consists of 13 residues. V shed 7 bases and J 0 bases; nucleotides not matched to a gene: 1. Per the germline V gene, CDR1 is GTSNPN and CDR2 is SVGIG (reference sequence). DNA of the CDR3: TGTGCCTCGACAGGGGGCTCCTACAATGAGCAGTTCTTC. Translation: CASTGGSYNEQFF.

Here the CDR3 reads CAWSASSQNEQFF. The CDR3 DNA reads TGTGCCTGGAGTGCTTCTAGCCAAAACGAGCAGTTCTTC. This sequence joins TRBV30 and TRBJ2-1, with D maybe TRBD2 (5 bases). This CDR3 is 13 amino acids long. In germline, CDR1 is GTSNPN, CDR2 SVGIG (reference sequence). Trimming cost V 1 base and J 10 bases, with 14 bases left between them.

This clonotype was recorded many times. The V call is TRBV29-1, the J call TRBJ2-1, with TRBD2 matching over 8 bases. This CDR3 has 13 amino acids. J lost 6 bases, V lost 4 bases, and 5 bases had no gene match. The germline V gene has CDR1 SQVTM and CDR2 ANQGSEA. The CDR3 sequence: CSVGREGPNEQFF. CDR3 coding DNA: TGCAGCGTTGGTCGGGAGGGACCCAATGAGCAGTTCTTC.

The genes are TRBV9 and TRBJ2-1; the D gene is possibly TRBD2 (6 bases). In germline, CDR1 is SGDLS, CDR2 YYNGEE. This CDR3 has 15 amino acids. Deletions cut 3 bases from V and 3 bases from J, with 13 bases between. The CDR3 nucleotides are TGTGCCAGCAGCGCATCTAGCGAAGGCTACAATGAGCAGTTCTTC. This encodes CASSASSEGYNEQFF.

The chain has TRBV10-3 and TRBJ1-2; possibly TRBD1 for D (6 bases). Germline CDR1 ENHRY, CDR2 SYGVKD. V was clipped by 0 bases and J by 4 bases, with 15 bases between them. The CDR3 runs 16 residues. This chain's CDR3 is CAISESRGQPPYGYTF. CDR3 coding DNA: TGTGCCATCAGTGAGTCCCGCGGACAGCCGCCCTATGGCTACACCTTC.

The chain carries TRBV14 and TRBJ2-1; TRBD2 aligns across 7 bases. Germline-derived CDR1 and CDR2 are SGHDN and FVKESK. The CDR3 contains 17 residues. The V gene end was trimmed by 2 bases and the J gene end by 3 bases; junction bases not matched to a gene: 10. The CDR3: CASSQKVASGYYNEQFF. The CDR3 bases are TGTGCCAGCAGCCAAAAGGTAGCTAGCGGCTACTACAATGAGCAGTTCTTC. The full variable domain, rest sourced from reference TRBV14 and TRBJ2-1, is EAGVTQFPSHSVIEKGQTVTLRCDPISGHDNLYWYRRVMGKEIKFLLHFVKESKQDESGMPNNRFLAERTGGTYSTLKVQPAELEDSGVYFCASSQKVASGYYNEQFFGPGTRLTVL.

This clonotype was counted many times. This chain joins TRBV11-2 and TRBJ1-1, with a weak D call TRBD1 (6 bases). The CDR3 length is 15 residues. Germline CDR1 and CDR2: SGHAT and FQNNGV. V dropped 2 bases and J dropped 2 bases, with 12 bases sitting between them. CDR3 bases: TGTGCCAGCAGCTTAAGGGGGGAAATCAACACTGAAGCTTTCTTT. It specifies CASSLRGEINTEAFF.

In regard to this clonotype: The junction does not match germline at one end; this may be a read error. The chain joins TRBV6-5 to TRBJ2-2; 7 bases are shared with TRBD2. CDR3 length: 19 residues. Germline CDR1 is MNHEY and CDR2 is SVGAGI. In DNA form, the CDR3 reads TGTGCCAGCAGTTTTCCCCGGGCTAGCGGAAAGTCGAACAACGGGGAGCTGTTTTTT. Translating it yields CASSFPRASGKSNNGELFF.

This clonotype was counted between two and nine times. The rearrangement joins TRBV9 to TRBJ2-2; D remains unclear. CDR1 and CDR2 (germline): SGDLS, YYNGEE. V was trimmed by 1 base and J by 5 bases, leaving 12 bases between them. This CDR3 spans 15 amino acids. This CDR3 reads CASSVNPSSTGELFF. For the CDR3, the DNA is TGTGCCAGCAGCGTAAATCCTAGTTCGACCGGGGAGCTGTTTTTT.

The chain links TRBV29-1 to TRBJ2-5; D is unclear. Per the germline V gene, CDR1 is SQVTM and CDR2 is ANQGSEA. This CDR3 region has 10 residues. Trimming shortened V by 4 bases and J by 4 bases, and 4 bases separated the two germline ends. The CDR3 sequence: CSVVRETQYF. The CDR3, as DNA: TGCAGCGTTGTGAGAGAGACCCAGTACTTC.

The chain uses TRBV10-3 and TRBJ1-1, with D uncertain. Trimming left V 11 bases short and J 3 bases short, with 16 bases between. The CDR3 covers 13 residues. CDR1 is ENHRY, CDR2 SYGVKD, per germline. CDR3 nucleotides: TGTGCCGAATCGACAACTTGGGACACTGAAGCTTTCTTT. It yields the protein CAESTTWDTEAFF.

The V and J genes are TRBV20-1 and TRBJ1-1, with 8 bases aligning to TRBD1. This CDR3 is 14 amino acids long. Per germline, CDR1 DFQATT and CDR2 SNEGSKA (reference sequence). V trimming: 3 bases; J trimming: 0 bases; junction bases outside the gene matches: 3. In DNA, the CDR3 is TGCAGTGCTAGGGGGGACAGGATGAACACTGAAGCTTTCTTT. Its translation: CSARGDRMNTEAFF.

This rearrangement joins TRBV30 to TRBJ2-3; TRBD2 matches 13 bases. There are 17 residues in the CDR3. Germline CDR1 is GTSNPN and CDR2 is SVGIG (reference sequence). V lost 1 base and J lost 0; bases outside the gene matches: 4. In nucleotides, the CDR3 is TGTGCCTGGAGTGGGGGACTAGCGGGGTTTAGCACAGATACGCAGTATTTT. Protein product: CAWSGGLAGFSTDTQYF. The whole variable domain, filled in from reference TRBV30 and TRBJ2-3, reads SQTIHQWPATLVQPVGSPLSLECTVEGTSNPNLYWYRQAAGRGLQLLFYSVGIGQISSEVPQNLSASRPQDRQFILSSKKLLLSDSGFYLCAWSGGLAGFSTDTQYFGPGTRLTVL.

The sample holds many counts of this clonotype. The V call is TRBV27, the J call TRBJ2-5; D is uncertain. From germline, CDR1 is MNHEY and CDR2 SMNVEV (reference sequence). CDR3 length: 13 residues. Trimming left V 5 bases short and J 2 bases short, with 9 bases between. The CDR3 spells CASSPSHQETQYF. The CDR3 region has the DNA TGTGCCAGCAGTCCCTCACATCAAGAGACCCAGTACTTC.

Ten or more counts support this clonotype. The gene calls are TRBV11-3 and TRBJ2-1; the match to TRBD2 covers 7 bases. The ends lost 2 bases at V and 4 bases at J; junction bases unmatched: 8. This CDR3 has 16 amino acids. Per germline, CDR1 SGHNT and CDR2 YENEEA. Here the CDR3 reads CASSLSSSGAYNEQFF. In DNA form, the CDR3 reads TGTGCCAGCAGCTTATCGTCTAGCGGAGCTTACAATGAGCAGTTCTTC. Full variable domain (rest looked up from reference TRBV11-3 and TRBJ2-1): EAGVVQSPRYKIIEKKQPVAFWCNPISGHNTLYWYLQNLGQGPELLIRYENEEAVDDSQLPKDRFSAERLKGVDSTLKIQPAELGDSAVYLCASSLSSSGAYNEQFFGPGTRLTVL.